The next 28 T cell receptor beta chains were all read from a single sample in a study of shared clonotypes between healthy human individuals. This table comes from immunoSEQ multiplex PCR, and its TCRdb copy is limited to in-frame clones, with some not included. The sample carries some 2,500,000 clones, 85% to 95% recorded once. Sequencing used naive CD4+ T cells from PBMCs. The subset here: CD45RA+ positively selected. All receptors derive from a man between 18 and 35 years old in good health. Some clones in this sample may be carry-over from other donors' samples.

The chain links TRBV6-1 to TRBJ2-5, with D possibly being TRBD1 or TRBD2 (6 bases each). Trimming shortened V by 4 bases and J by 5 bases, and 23 bases separated the two germline ends. The CDR3 has 17 residues. Germline CDR1 MNHNS, CDR2 SASEGT. CDR3 loop: CASSANLSPGAAETQYF. The CDR3 DNA reads as TGTGCCAGCAGTGCCAACCTCTCTCCGGGGGCTGCGGAGACCCAGTACTTC.

The chain links TRBV28 to TRBJ2-7; a weak D match, TRBD1 (6 bases). The V end was cut by 6 bases, the J end by 2 bases, with 17 bases between. Per germline, CDR1 MDHEN and CDR2 SYDVKM. The CDR3 has 15 amino acids. CDR3 coding DNA: TGTGCCAGCAGCATGACGGGGACAAAAGCCTACGAGCAGTACTTC. As protein: CASSMTGTKAYEQYF.

The chain links TRBV9 to TRBJ2-7; 9 bases align to TRBD2. With V trimmed by 0 bases and J by 4 bases, 5 bases remained unmatched. Germline V gives CDR1 SGDLS, CDR2 YYNGEE. The CDR3 loop spans 15 amino acids. As DNA, the CDR3 is TGTGCCAGCAGCGTAGGGCTAGCGGGACCATACGAGCAGTACTTC. It encodes CASSVGLAGPYEQYF.

This clone has only one observation. This chain links TRBV5-1 with TRBJ2-5, with 9 positions matching TRBD1. The CDR3 spans 15 residues. The germline V gene has CDR1 SGHRS and CDR2 YFSETQ. The junction had 4 bases not matched to a gene; V was cut back by 1 base and J by 3 bases. The CDR3 sequence is CASSLWTGAEETQYF. DNA of the CDR3: TGCGCCAGCAGCTTGTGGACAGGGGCAGAAGAGACCCAGTACTTC.

This rearrangement joins TRBV2 to TRBJ2-7, with 8 positions matching TRBD1. V was pared by 2 bases and J by 3 bases, with 6 bases of the junction left unmatched. The CDR3 sequence is 15 residues long. Germline values: CDR1 SNHLY, CDR2 FYNNEI. The CDR3 DNA is TGTGCCAGCAGTGAAAGGACAGGGAGAAGCTACGAGCAGTACTTC. Its protein product is CASSERTGRSYEQYF.

V is TRBV5-1 and J is TRBJ1-3; 8 bases agree with TRBD1. The length of the CDR3 is 18 residues. Trimming at V came to 2 bases and at J to 0 bases, leaving 10 bases not matched to a gene. Germline V gives CDR1 SGHRS, CDR2 YFSETQ. The CDR3 sequence: CASSFDPGQASSGNTIYF. CDR3 nucleotides: TGCGCCAGCAGCTTTGACCCGGGACAGGCGAGCTCTGGAAACACCATATATTTT. Together with reference TRBV5-1 and TRBJ1-3, the CDR3 gives the full variable domain: KAGVTQTPRYLIKTRGQQVTLSCSPISGHRSVSWYQQTPGQGLQFLFEYFSETQRNKGNFPGRFSGRQFSNSRSEMNVSTLELGDSALYLCASSFDPGQASSGNTIYFGEGSWLTVV.

The chain uses TRBV5-1 and TRBJ2-1; 7 nucleotides align to TRBD2. Germline V gene data show CDR1 as SGHRS and CDR2 as YFSETQ. V shed 3 bases, J shed 0 bases, and the junction held 6 bases outside the gene matches. This CDR3 spans 16 amino acids. The CDR3 region has the DNA TGCGCCAGCAGCTCCCTTCTAGCGGCCTCCTACAATGAGCAGTTCTTC. As protein: CASSSLLAASYNEQFF. The variable domain in full, with the rest retrieved from reference TRBV5-1 and TRBJ2-1, is KAGVTQTPRYLIKTRGQQVTLSCSPISGHRSVSWYQQTPGQGLQFLFEYFSETQRNKGNFPGRFSGRQFSNSRSEMNVSTLELGDSALYLCASSSLLAASYNEQFFGPGTRLTVL.

V is TRBV7-3 and J is TRBJ1-1, with 9 nucleotides matching TRBD1. This CDR3 is 14 amino acids long. Germline V gene sequence: CDR1 SGHTA, CDR2 FQGTGA. The V segment lost 5 bases and the J segment 6 bases; nucleotides outside the gene matches: 7. The CDR3 sequence: CASSPGTGWAEAFF. The DNA for the CDR3 is TGTGCCAGCAGCCCCGGGACAGGGTGGGCTGAAGCTTTCTTT.

The genes are TRBV5-1 and TRBJ2-7; 7 bases are a match to TRBD1. The CDR3 is made up of 15 amino acids. Germline V gives CDR1 SGHRS, CDR2 YFSETQ. The junction had 13 bases not matched to a gene; V was cut back by 4 bases and J by 6 bases. DNA of the CDR3: TGCGCCAGCAGCACTACCCTGGACAGGTTGGGCGAGCAGTACTTC. It translates to CASSTTLDRLGEQYF.

The chain joins TRBV2 to TRBJ1-5; TRBD1 agrees at 10 bases. The CDR3 is made up of 17 amino acids. In germline, CDR1 is SNHLY, CDR2 FYNNEI. V lost 4 bases and J lost 2; bases outside the gene matches: 8. CDR3: CASSAGQGWMGNQPQHF. Here the CDR3 DNA reads TGTGCCAGCAGTGCGGGACAGGGGTGGATGGGCAATCAGCCCCAGCATTTT. The variable domain in full, with the rest retrieved from reference TRBV2 and TRBJ1-5, is EPEVTQTPSHQVTQMGQEVILRCVPISNHLYFYWYRQILGQKVEFLVSFYNNEISEKSEIFDDQFSVERPDGSNFTLKIRSTKLEDSAMYFCASSAGQGWMGNQPQHFGDGTRLSIL.

This chain connects TRBV7-2 to TRBJ2-7; 9 bases align to TRBD2. Germline lookup yields CDR1 SGHTA and CDR2 FQGNSA. Germline trimming cut 5 bases from V and 1 base from J; bases unmatched to any gene: 6. This CDR3 has 15 amino acids. The CDR3, as DNA: TGTGCCAGCAGCCCCGATAGCGGGAGATCCTACGAGCAGTACTTC. This encodes CASSPDSGRSYEQYF.

The V gene is TRBV4-3, the J gene TRBJ1-5; D is unresolved. The CDR3 consists of 13 residues. V dropped 0 bases and J dropped 7 bases, with 7 bases sitting between them. Germline-derived CDR1 and CDR2 are LGHNA and YSLEER. CDR3 region: CASSQEIYQPQHF. CDR3 nucleotides: TGCGCCAGCAGCCAAGAGATATACCAGCCCCAGCATTTT.

The chain carries TRBV7-2 and TRBJ2-1, with TRBD1 matching 9 bases. The V gene's germline CDR1 is SGHTA and CDR2 FQGNSA. J was trimmed by 10 bases and V by 5 bases; bases with no gene match: 15. The CDR3 is made up of 16 amino acids. The CDR3 spells CASSPPGQGILREQFF. The CDR3 region has the DNA TGTGCCAGCAGCCCCCCAGGACAGGGGATCCTTCGGGAGCAGTTCTTC.

This chain joins TRBV4-1 and TRBJ1-1; D is possibly TRBD1 (5 bases). Trimming removed 4 bases from V and 1 base from J, with 13 bases in between. Germline V CDR1 and CDR2: MGHRA, YSYEKL. The CDR3 is 15 amino acids. CDR3 coding DNA: TGCGCCAGCAGCCCTATGGGACGCACGAACACTGAAGCTTTCTTT. The encoded protein is CASSPMGRTNTEAFF.

The chain carries TRBV11-3 and TRBJ2-1; no definite D call. Germline loops: CDR1 SGHNT, CDR2 YENEEA. The CDR3 spans 13 residues. Trimming removed 8 bases from V and 1 base from J, with 9 bases in between. In DNA form, the CDR3 reads TGTGCCAGCGGGCTTACATCCTACAATGAGCAGTTCTTC. Its translation is CASGLTSYNEQFF.

The chain combines TRBV9 with TRBJ2-1, with 9 bases aligning to TRBD2. The CDR3 has 16 amino acids. Germline V gene sequence: CDR1 SGDLS, CDR2 YYNGEE. The trim removed 0 bases at V and 2 bases at J, leaving 3 bases unmatched. CDR3 amino acids: CASSVGAGGPYNEQFF. The CDR3 DNA follows: TGTGCCAGCAGCGTAGGGGCGGGAGGGCCCTACAATGAGCAGTTCTTC.

This clone has a handful of counts. The same CDR3 also results from other DNA sequences found in this sample. The chain couples TRBV28 to TRBJ1-5; no firm D call. The CDR3 extends over 11 amino acids. Germline CDR1 is MDHEN and CDR2 is SYDVKM. The germline V and J ends were trimmed by 5 bases and 6 bases, with 5 bases remaining between them. CDR3 loop: CASSPSQPQHF. The CDR3 region has the DNA TGTGCCAGCAGTCCAAGTCAGCCCCAGCATTTT.

The chain joins TRBV28 to TRBJ2-7, with D uncertain. Per the germline V gene, CDR1 is MDHEN and CDR2 is SYDVKM. Between the trimmed V and J ends, which lost 5 bases and 4 bases, there was a span of 9 bases. The CDR3 has 12 residues. CDR3 sequence reads: CASSSPEYEQYF. CDR3 bases: TGTGCCAGCAGTAGCCCAGAGTACGAGCAGTACTTC.

To note about this clone: Other DNA variants within this sample encode the same CDR3. This chain joins TRBV5-1 and TRBJ1-4, with D tentatively TRBD1 (6 bases). The CDR3 spans 16 residues. Germline V gives CDR1 SGHRS, CDR2 YFSETQ. V lost 0 bases and J lost 0, with 9 bases in between. The CDR3 loop is CASSLEGGATNEKLFF. As DNA, the CDR3 is TGCGCCAGCAGCTTGGAAGGGGGAGCAACTAATGAAAAACTGTTTTTT.

The rearrangement joins TRBV5-8 to TRBJ1-5, with D perhaps matching TRBD1 (5 bases). V gave up 4 bases and J gave up 5 bases, with 13 bases separating them. This CDR3 comprises 14 residues. From germline, CDR1 is SGHTS and CDR2 YDEGEE. The CDR3 sequence: CASSPGRGDQPQHF. The CDR3 DNA is TGTGCCAGCAGCCCCGGACGGGGGGATCAGCCCCAGCATTTT. The whole variable domain, filled in from reference TRBV5-8 and TRBJ1-5, reads EAGVTQSPTHLIKTRGQQATLRCSPISGHTSVYWYQQALGLGLQFLLWYDEGEERNRGNFPPRFSGRQFPNYSSELNVNALELEDSALYLCASSPGRGDQPQHFGDGTRLSIL.

V and J are TRBV6-6 and TRBJ1-1; tentatively, D is TRBD1 (6 bases). Germline lookup yields CDR1 MNHNY and CDR2 SVGAGI (reference sequence). Trimming shortened V by 5 bases and J by 0 bases, and 13 bases separated the two germline ends. This CDR3 region has 15 residues. CDR3 nucleotides: TGTGCCAGCAGTCCGGGGGGCCGAATGAACACTGAAGCTTTCTTT. This translates into CASSPGGRMNTEAFF.

The chain links TRBV7-6 to TRBJ2-7, with D possibly being TRBD2 (5 bases). CDR1 SGHVS and CDR2 FNYEAQ come from the germline V gene. The CDR3 is 15 residues long. Between the trimmed V and J ends, which lost 5 bases and 1 base, there was a span of 15 bases. CDR3 nucleotide sequence: TGTGCCAGCAGCGTAGTCTCTCGGGGATCCTACGAGCAGTACTTC. Protein: CASSVVSRGSYEQYF. Variable domain in full (rest from reference TRBV7-6 and TRBJ2-7): GAGVSQSPRYKVTKRGQDVALRCDPISGHVSLYWYRQALGQGPEFLTYFNYEAQQDKSGLPNDRFSAERPEGSISTLTIQRTEQRDSAMYRCASSVVSRGSYEQYFGPGTRLTVT.

The chain is built from TRBV4-3 and TRBJ2-4; TRBD2 matches 14 bases. Germline trimming cut 4 bases from V and 8 bases from J; bases unmatched to any gene: 13. The CDR3 sequence is 18 residues long. Germline lookup yields CDR1 LGHNA and CDR2 YSLEER. In nucleotides, the CDR3 is TGCGCCAGCAGCCGGGAGGGTCGGGGACTAGCGGGAGCTGACATTCAGTACTTC. It encodes CASSREGRGLAGADIQYF.

In this sample, this clone turned up once. V gene TRBV7-9 combines with J gene TRBJ2-1; a possible D gene is TRBD1 (5 bases). Trimming took 2 bases from V and 4 from J, leaving 9 bases between them. Germline values: CDR1 SEHNR, CDR2 FQNEAQ (reference sequence). The length of the CDR3 is 14 residues. CDR3 DNA sequence: TGTGCCAGCAGCTTATCGACAGATTACAATGAGCAGTTCTTC. It encodes CASSLSTDYNEQFF.

This chain connects TRBV4-1 to TRBJ2-5; the D gene is possibly TRBD2 (7 bases). This CDR3 comprises 15 residues. Germline-derived CDR1 and CDR2 are MGHRA and YSYEKL. Trimming took 4 bases from V and 3 from J, leaving 15 bases between them. The CDR3 sequence is CASSPRGGAEETQYF. The CDR3 DNA is TGCGCCAGCAGCCCAAGGGGGGGGGCTGAAGAGACCCAGTACTTC.

The rearrangement uses TRBV6-6 and TRBJ2-2; 8 nucleotides line up with TRBD1. There are 15 residues in the CDR3. Per the germline V gene, CDR1 is MNHNY and CDR2 is SVGAGI (reference sequence). Losses at the gene ends were 5 bases for V and 4 bases for J; bases not matched to a gene: 6. In DNA, the CDR3 is TGTGCCAGCAGTCCTGCGACAGGGGTCACCGGGGAGCTGTTTTTT. Residues: CASSPATGVTGELFF.

The chain employs TRBV28 and TRBJ1-5; D call uncertain. Germline-derived CDR1 and CDR2 are MDHEN and SYDVKM. V was cut by 3 bases and J by 0 bases, with 15 bases left in between. The CDR3 has 17 amino acids. As DNA, the CDR3 is TGTGCCAGCAGTTTCGGACGGCAAGCCTTTAGCAATCAGCCCCAGCATTTT. Translating it yields CASSFGRQAFSNQPQHF.

The chain links TRBV10-3 to TRBJ2-7, with 7 bases identical to TRBD2. V lost 3 bases to trimming and J lost 2 bases; unmatched junction nucleotides: 13. Germline assignment: CDR1 ENHRY and CDR2 SYGVKD. This CDR3 contains 17 residues. CDR3 in amino acids: CAISDLRGGTKAYEQYF. As DNA, the CDR3 is TGTGCCATCAGTGACCTACGTGGAGGGACTAAAGCCTACGAGCAGTACTTC.